One T cell receptor (beta chain) is described in this entry. The antigen remains unidentified. Sequencing used immunoSEQ multiplex PCR; TCRdb keeps in-frame clones, though not all of them. The table records roughly 140,000 clones, 70% to 90% of them present only once. These data come from a study of Ad26.COV2.S vaccination and SARS-CoV-2 variants. Study observations and caveats: It is possible that the TCR breadth and depth analyses underestimated the total T cell responses. Comparability of non-spike TCR breadth was observed across vaccine and placebo recipients. Substantial breadth was reportedly displayed by spike-specific CD8+ and CD4+ T cell responses after vaccination.

Germline V CDR1 and CDR2: SGHNT, YENEEA. Trimming took 2 bases from V and 5 from J, leaving 9 bases between them. The CDR3 contains 13 residues. The material sequenced was peripheral blood, taken after recovery from COVID-19. This sequence was found in a human donor who had recovered from COVID-19. The V and J genes are TRBV11-3 and TRBJ2-5; D may match TRBD1 or TRBD2 (6 bases each). The CDR3 region has the DNA TGTGCCAGCAGCTTACCGGGGGCCGAGACCCAGTACTTC. It specifies CASSLPGAETQYF.